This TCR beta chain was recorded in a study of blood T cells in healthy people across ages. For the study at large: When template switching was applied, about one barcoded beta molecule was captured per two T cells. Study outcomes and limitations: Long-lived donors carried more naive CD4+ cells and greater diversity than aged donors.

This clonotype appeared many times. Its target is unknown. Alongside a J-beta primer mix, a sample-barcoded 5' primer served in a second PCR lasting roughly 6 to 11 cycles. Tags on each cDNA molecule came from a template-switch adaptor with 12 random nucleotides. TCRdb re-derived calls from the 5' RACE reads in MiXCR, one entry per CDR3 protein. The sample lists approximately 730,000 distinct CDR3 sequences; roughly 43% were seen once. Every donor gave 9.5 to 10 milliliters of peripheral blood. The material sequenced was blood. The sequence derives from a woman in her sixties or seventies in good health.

The CDR3 sequence: CASSWTSGSSYEQYF. In nucleotides, the CDR3 is TGCGCCAGCAGCTGGACTAGCGGGTCCTCCTACGAGCAGTACTTC. This rearrangement joins TRBV5-1 to TRBJ2-7, with 11 bases that match TRBD2. V shed 3 bases and J 0 bases; nucleotides not matched to a gene: 2. This CDR3 is 15 amino acids long. The germline V gene has CDR1 SGHRS and CDR2 YFSETQ.